The present T cell receptor (beta chain) was sequenced within a study of CD8+CD57+ T cells in acquired aplastic anemia. Study information: CD4+ and CD8+ cells, once sorted, gave DNA averaging around 3.4 ug.

The study, taken as a whole, reports: A set of approximately 29 CD8+ CDR3 sequences was shared between patients and controls, and these sequences appeared highly expressed in patients. The study found no significant CD8+ Simpson's diversity difference between patients and controls.

This CDR3 comprises 12 residues. The germline CDR1 and CDR2 sequences are SNHLY and FYNNEI. Germline trimming cut 6 bases from V and 10 bases from J; bases unmatched to any gene: 3. In regard to this clonotype: Its antigen remains unknown.

Patients selected for sequencing had displayed CD8+CD57+ cell expansion by flow cytometry. In all patients, the disease was severe acquired aplastic anemia. The use of genomic DNA as template underpinned the TCR beta VDJ and CDR3 profiling. One entry per CDR3 protein results from TCRdb running MiXCR on the reads. The sample includes 180,000 or so distinct CDR3 sequences, about 45% of them seen just once. The sample consisted of sorted CD4+, CD8+, or CD8+CD57+ T cells (not recorded which) from PBMCs. This chain connects TRBV2 to TRBJ1-6, with TRBD1 matching 7 bases. The TCR comes from a human donor with aplastic anemia. The CDR3 sequence: CASSHRGSPLHF. DNA for the CDR3: TGTGCCAGCAGCCACAGGGGCTCACCCCTCCACTTT.